Reported below is one T cell receptor (beta chain). The clone's antigen remains unknown. Base qualities are not at hand, and no much larger clone is one base apart. The immunoSEQ Assay, a bias-controlled multiplex PCR, was used to amplify TCRbeta CDR3 regions from genomic DNA. Per the authors' processing: Nucleated cell counts per sample were estimated from amplification of reference gene primers within the assay. To quantify the absolute abundance of each unique TCRbeta CDR3 rearrangement, sequence reads were collapsed and filtered. For each sample, productive Simpson clonality was calculated as the square root of Simpson's diversity index across productive rearrangements. Entries here come from immuneACCESS through TCRdb and include only in-frame sequences with V and J called. Some clones fail to appear in such tables; in the studies checked, an unresolved V gene covers under half of the shortfall, and the cause of the remainder is unknown. From that table come the V and J calls and clone size; the DNA was used to work out D and trimming. The table for this sample lists around 150,000 clones; around four fifths of them were counted only once. Nearly 3.5% of the sample is held by the ten biggest clonotypes.

This sample was included in a study of blood T cell repertoires in COVID-19 (dated by TCRdb to between 2020 and 2021). Background for the entire study: Collaborator samples came from the United States, Italy and Spain and covered acute and convalescent phases of COVID-19. Samples came from the ongoing ImmuneRACE study (first 160 participants) plus 1,254 subjects from 6 global collaborators. Where HLA class I and class II types were available, the types were taken from metadata supplied by the sample provider, not from assay-based typing. Subjects who had been exposed to COVID-19, were actively infected with it, or had recovered from it provided the deeply sampled blood TCRbeta repertoires that made up the dataset. Sample metadata almost always included a de-identified subject ID, COVID-19 status, age in years and sex. The material from the prospective study consisted of cDNA or gDNA derived from T cells, B-cell-depleted T cells, or PBMCs. A freely available public database, intended as a resource for researchers studying the immune response to SARS-CoV-2, is where the repertoires were released.

Participants in the prospective study were enrolled through a virtual design, were aged 18 to 89 years, and lived in roughly 26 United States geographic areas. In the prospective study, participants were assigned to cohorts based on the clinical history participants reported in a screening survey and a study questionnaire. Each participant in the prospective study had whole blood, serum and a nasopharyngeal or oropharyngeal swab collected by mobile phlebotomists. Over a roughly 2-month period, participants in the prospective study had the option of providing additional blood draws and questionnaires. Blood samples from the prospective study were shipped frozen or at room temperature prior to DNA extraction. What the work shows at the level of the full study, not this receptor alone: Clinical and demographic metadata were provided uncurated, with the amount varying by source and participant.

This receptor was identified in a woman between 50 and 59 years old with acute COVID-19. Sequences were obtained from PBMCs or T cells enriched from blood (not recorded which).

The CDR3 region has the sequence CASSQAVGSGTFPYQETQYF. The base sequence is TGTGCCAGCAGCCAGGCAGTAGGATCGGGAACTTTTCCTTACCAAGAGACCCAGTACTTC. This chain is built from TRBV14 and TRBJ2-5; the D gene is perhaps TRBD2, on 5 matching bases. Trimming takes 3 bases from V and 0 bases from J, and the germline ends sit 26 bases apart. Measured from the cysteine to the phenylalanine, the CDR3 is 20 residues long. The DNA shown is the 60-base CDR3, in frame from base 1. Based on the germline V gene, the CDR1 and CDR2 sequences are SGHDN and FVKESK.